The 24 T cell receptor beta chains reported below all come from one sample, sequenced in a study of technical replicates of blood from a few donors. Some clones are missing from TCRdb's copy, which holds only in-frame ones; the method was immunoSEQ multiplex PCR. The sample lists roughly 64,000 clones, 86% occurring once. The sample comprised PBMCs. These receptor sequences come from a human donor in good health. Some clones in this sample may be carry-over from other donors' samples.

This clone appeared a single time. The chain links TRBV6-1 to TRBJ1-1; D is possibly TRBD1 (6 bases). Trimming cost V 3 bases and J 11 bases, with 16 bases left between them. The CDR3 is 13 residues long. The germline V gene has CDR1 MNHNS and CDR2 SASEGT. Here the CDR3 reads CASSDWDTNRAFF. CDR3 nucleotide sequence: TGTGCCAGCAGTGACTGGGACACCAATAGGGCTTTCTTT.

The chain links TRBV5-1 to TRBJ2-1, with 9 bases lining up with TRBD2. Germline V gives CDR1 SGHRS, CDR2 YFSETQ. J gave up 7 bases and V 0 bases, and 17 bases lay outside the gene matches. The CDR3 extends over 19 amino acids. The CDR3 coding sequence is TGCGCCAGCAGCTTGGTGGACTCCAGGAATAGCGGGGGTCGGAATGAGCAGTTCTTC. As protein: CASSLVDSRNSGGRNEQFF.

In nucleotides, the CDR3 is TGTGCCAGCAGCTTACGATCCCTATCTAACGAGCAGTACTTC. Protein sequence: CASSLRSLSNEQYF. This chain connects TRBV7-2 to TRBJ2-7; D uncertain. Germline V gene lookup returns CDR1 SGHTA and CDR2 FQGNSA. The V end was cut by 2 bases, the J end by 5 bases, with 13 bases between. The CDR3 has 14 amino acids.

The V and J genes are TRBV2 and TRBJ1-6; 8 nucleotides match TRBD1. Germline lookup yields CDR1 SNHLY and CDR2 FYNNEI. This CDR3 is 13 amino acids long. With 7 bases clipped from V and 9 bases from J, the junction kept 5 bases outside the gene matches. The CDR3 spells CASNPGGGSPLHF. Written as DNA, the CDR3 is TGTGCCAGCAATCCAGGGGGCGGTTCACCCCTCCACTTT.

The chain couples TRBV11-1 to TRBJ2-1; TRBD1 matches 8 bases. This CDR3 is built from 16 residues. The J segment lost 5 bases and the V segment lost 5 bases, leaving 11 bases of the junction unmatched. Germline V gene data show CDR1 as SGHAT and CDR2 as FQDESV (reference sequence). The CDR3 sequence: CASSPTRQGRNNEQFF. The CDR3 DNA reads TGTGCCAGCAGCCCTACTCGACAGGGGAGAAACAATGAGCAGTTCTTC.

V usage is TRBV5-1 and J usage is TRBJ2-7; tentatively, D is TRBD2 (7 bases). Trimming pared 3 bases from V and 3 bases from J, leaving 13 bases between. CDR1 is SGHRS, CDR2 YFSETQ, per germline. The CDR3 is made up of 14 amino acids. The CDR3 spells CASSWGGANYEQYF. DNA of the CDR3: TGCGCCAGCAGCTGGGGGGGCGCGAACTACGAGCAGTACTTC. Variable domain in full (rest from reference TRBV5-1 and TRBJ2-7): KAGVTQTPRYLIKTRGQQVTLSCSPISGHRSVSWYQQTPGQGLQFLFEYFSETQRNKGNFPGRFSGRQFSNSRSEMNVSTLELGDSALYLCASSWGGANYEQYFGPGTRLTVT.

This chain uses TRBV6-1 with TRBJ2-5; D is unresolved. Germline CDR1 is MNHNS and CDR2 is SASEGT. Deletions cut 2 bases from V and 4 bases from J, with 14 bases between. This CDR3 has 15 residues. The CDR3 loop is CASSEFFFPRETQYF. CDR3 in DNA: TGTGCCAGCAGTGAATTCTTTTTCCCTCGAGAGACCCAGTACTTC.

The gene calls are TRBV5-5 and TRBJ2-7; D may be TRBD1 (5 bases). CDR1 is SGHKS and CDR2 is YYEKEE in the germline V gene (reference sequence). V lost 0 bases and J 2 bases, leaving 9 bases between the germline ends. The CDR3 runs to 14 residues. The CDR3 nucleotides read TGTGCCAGCAGCTTGGCCCAAGGGGCCTACGAGCAGTACTTC. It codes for CASSLAQGAYEQYF.

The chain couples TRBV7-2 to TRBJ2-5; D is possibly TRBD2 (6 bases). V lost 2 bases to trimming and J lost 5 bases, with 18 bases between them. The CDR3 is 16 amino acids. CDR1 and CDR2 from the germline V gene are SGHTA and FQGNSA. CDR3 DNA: TGTGCCAGCAGCTTATTACTGGCGGGGCGCGGTGAGACCCAGTACTTC. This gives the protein CASSLLLAGRGETQYF. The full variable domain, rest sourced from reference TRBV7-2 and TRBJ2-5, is GAGVSQSPSNKVTEKGKDVELRCDPISGHTALYWYRQSLGQGLEFLIYFQGNSAPDKSGLPSDRFSAERTGGSVSTLTIQRTQQEDSAVYLCASSLLLAGRGETQYFGPGTRLLVL.

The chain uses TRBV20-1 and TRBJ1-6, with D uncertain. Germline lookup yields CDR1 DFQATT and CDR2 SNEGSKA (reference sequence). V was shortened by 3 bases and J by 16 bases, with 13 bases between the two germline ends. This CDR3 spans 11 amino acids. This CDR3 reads CSASSRRQLHF. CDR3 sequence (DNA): TGCAGTGCTAGTTCGCGGCGCCAGCTCCACTTT.

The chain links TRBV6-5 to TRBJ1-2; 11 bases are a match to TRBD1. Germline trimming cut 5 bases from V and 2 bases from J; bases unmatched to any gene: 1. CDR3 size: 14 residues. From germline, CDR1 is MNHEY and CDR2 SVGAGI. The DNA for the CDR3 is TGTGCCAGCAGTCGGGACAGGGGGAACTATGGCTACACCTTC. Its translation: CASSRDRGNYGYTF.

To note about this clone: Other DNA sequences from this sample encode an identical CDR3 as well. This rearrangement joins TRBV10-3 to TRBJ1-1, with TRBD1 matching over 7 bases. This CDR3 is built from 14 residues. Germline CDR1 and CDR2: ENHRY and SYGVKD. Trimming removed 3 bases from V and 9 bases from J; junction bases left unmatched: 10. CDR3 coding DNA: TGTGCCATCAGTGAAGGGGGCGCCGGGTCGAAAGCTTTCTTT. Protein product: CAISEGGAGSKAFF.

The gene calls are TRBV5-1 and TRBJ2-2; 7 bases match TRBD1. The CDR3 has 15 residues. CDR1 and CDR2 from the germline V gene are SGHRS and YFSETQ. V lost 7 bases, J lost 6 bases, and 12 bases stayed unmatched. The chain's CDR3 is CASSRDRIFAGELFF. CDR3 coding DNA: TGCGCCAGCTCCCGGGACAGAATTTTTGCCGGGGAGCTGTTTTTT. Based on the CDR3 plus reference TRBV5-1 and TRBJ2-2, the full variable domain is KAGVTQTPRYLIKTRGQQVTLSCSPISGHRSVSWYQQTPGQGLQFLFEYFSETQRNKGNFPGRFSGRQFSNSRSEMNVSTLELGDSALYLCASSRDRIFAGELFFGEGSRLTVL.

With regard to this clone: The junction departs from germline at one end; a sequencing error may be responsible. CDR3 coding DNA: TGCGCCAGCAGCTTGGGGGACAGCACCTACGGGCAGTACTTC. Translated: CASSLGDSTYGQYF. The J gene is TRBJ2-7, the V gene TRBV5-1, with 7 nucleotides matching TRBD1. CDR1 is SGHRS and CDR2 is YFSETQ in the germline V gene. CDR3 length equals 14 residues.

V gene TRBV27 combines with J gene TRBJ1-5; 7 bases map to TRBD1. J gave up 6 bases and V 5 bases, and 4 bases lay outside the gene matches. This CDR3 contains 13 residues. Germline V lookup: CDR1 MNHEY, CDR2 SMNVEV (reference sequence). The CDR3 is CASSITGVQPQHF. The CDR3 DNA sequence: TGTGCCAGCAGTATAACAGGGGTTCAGCCCCAGCATTTT.

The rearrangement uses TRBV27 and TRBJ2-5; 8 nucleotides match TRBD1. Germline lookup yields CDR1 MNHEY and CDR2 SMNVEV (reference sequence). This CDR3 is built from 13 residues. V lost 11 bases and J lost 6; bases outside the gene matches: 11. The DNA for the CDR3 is TGTGCCTCCCTCCCCCAGGGGGCAAAGACCCAGTACTTC. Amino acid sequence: CASLPQGAKTQYF.

Here the CDR3 DNA reads TGTGCCAGCGGGAGCCTGAATGAGCAGTTCTTC. The encoded protein is CASGSLNEQFF. The chain couples TRBV2 to TRBJ2-1; TRBD2 might be the D (5 bases). V lost 8 bases and J lost 7, with 9 bases in between. CDR1 is SNHLY, CDR2 FYNNEI, per germline. This CDR3 has 11 residues.

CDR3 sequence: CASSLEASGMVETQYF. CDR3 nucleotides: TGCGCCAGCAGCTTGGAGGCTAGCGGGATGGTAGAGACCCAGTACTTC. This rearrangement joins TRBV5-1 to TRBJ2-5; 9 bases match TRBD2. The CDR3 is made up of 16 amino acids. With 0 bases clipped from V and 4 bases from J, the junction kept 7 bases outside the gene matches. The germline V gene encodes CDR1 SGHRS and CDR2 YFSETQ.

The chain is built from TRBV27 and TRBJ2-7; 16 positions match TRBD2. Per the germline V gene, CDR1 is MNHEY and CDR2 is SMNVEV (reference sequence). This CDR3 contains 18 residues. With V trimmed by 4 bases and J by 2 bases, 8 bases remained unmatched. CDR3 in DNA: TGTGCCAGCAGTTCCCCGGGACTAGCGGGGGGGAGAGCCTACGAGCAGTACTTC. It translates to CASSSPGLAGGRAYEQYF.

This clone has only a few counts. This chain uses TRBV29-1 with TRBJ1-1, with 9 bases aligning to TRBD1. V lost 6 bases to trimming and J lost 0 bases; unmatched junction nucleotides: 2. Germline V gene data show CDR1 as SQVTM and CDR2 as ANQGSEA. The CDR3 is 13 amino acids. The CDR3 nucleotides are TGCAGCGTACAGGGGGCCTTGAACACTGAAGCTTTCTTT. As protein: CSVQGALNTEAFF.

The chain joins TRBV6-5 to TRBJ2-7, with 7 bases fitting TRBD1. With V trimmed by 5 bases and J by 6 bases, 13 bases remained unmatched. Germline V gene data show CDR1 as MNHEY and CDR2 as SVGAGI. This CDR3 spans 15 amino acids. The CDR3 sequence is CASSQIGQAGGEQYF. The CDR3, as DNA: TGTGCCAGCAGTCAAATAGGACAGGCCGGTGGCGAGCAGTACTTC.

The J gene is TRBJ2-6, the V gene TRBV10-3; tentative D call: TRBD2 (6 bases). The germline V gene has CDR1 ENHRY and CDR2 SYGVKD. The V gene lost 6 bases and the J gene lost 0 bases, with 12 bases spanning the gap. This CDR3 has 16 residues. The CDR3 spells CAISGWGDSGANVLTF. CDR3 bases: TGTGCCATCAGCGGTTGGGGGGACTCTGGGGCCAACGTCCTGACTTTC.

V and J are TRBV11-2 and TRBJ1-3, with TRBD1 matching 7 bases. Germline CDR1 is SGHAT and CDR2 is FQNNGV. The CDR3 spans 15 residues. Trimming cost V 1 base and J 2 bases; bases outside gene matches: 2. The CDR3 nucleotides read TGTGCCAGCAGCTTAGCTACAGGGGCTGGAAACACCATATATTTT. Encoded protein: CASSLATGAGNTIYF.

The CDR3 bases are TGTGCCAGCAGTAGAGAAGGGGAACCCTACAATGAGCAGTTCTTC. Amino acids: CASSREGEPYNEQFF. The chain is built from TRBV27 and TRBJ2-1; maybe TRBD1 (5 bases). The germline V gene encodes CDR1 MNHEY and CDR2 SMNVEV (reference sequence). Between the trimmed V and J ends, which lost 5 bases and 2 bases, there was a span of 13 bases. The CDR3 totals 15 residues.